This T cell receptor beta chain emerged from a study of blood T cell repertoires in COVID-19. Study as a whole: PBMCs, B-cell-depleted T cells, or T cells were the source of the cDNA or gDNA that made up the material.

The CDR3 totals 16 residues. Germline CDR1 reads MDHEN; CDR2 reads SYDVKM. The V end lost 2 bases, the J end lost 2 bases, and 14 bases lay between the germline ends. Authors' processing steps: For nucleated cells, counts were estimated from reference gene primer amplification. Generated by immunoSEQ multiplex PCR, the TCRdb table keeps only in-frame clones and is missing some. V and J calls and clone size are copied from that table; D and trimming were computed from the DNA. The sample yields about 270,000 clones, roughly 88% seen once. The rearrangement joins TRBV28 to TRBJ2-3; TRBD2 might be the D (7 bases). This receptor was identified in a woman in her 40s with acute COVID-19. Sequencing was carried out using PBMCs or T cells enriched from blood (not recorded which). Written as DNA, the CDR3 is TGTGCCAGCAGTTTAGTGGGGGGGCTCCTCACAGATACGCAGTATTTT. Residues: CASSLVGGLLTDTQYF.